This T cell receptor (beta chain) is drawn from a study of blood T cell repertoires in COVID-19. Overall study: Acute and convalescent COVID-19 specimens originated in the United States, Italy and Spain. In each case, the material was cDNA or gDNA derived from T cells, B-cell-depleted T cells, or PBMCs.

This CDR3 region has 14 residues. Per the germline V gene, CDR1 is SNHLY and CDR2 is FYNNEI. V shed 7 bases and J 7 bases; nucleotides not matched to a gene: 9. In the original processing: Estimation of nucleated cell counts was performed using reference gene primer amplification. Clones were sequenced by immunoSEQ multiplex PCR, and TCRdb holds only the in-frame ones, with some missing. V and J calls and clone size follow that table, whereas D and trimming were derived from the DNA. The repertoire has about 200,000 clones, approximately 90% of them found once; the top ten carry 2% to 2.5%. Sequences were obtained from peripheral blood. The sequence was collected from a man aged 25 to 45 who had recovered from COVID-19. The J gene is TRBJ2-7, the V gene TRBV2, with 11 bases fitting TRBD1. The CDR3 nucleotides are TGTGCCAGCATTGTGGACAGGGGGCTCTCTGAGCAGTACTTC. Translated, it gives CASIVDRGLSEQYF.